Reported below is one T cell receptor (beta chain). Antigen unknown. This entry belongs to a study of T cell repertoires in cytomegalovirus infection. The overall study: Through public TCR beta signatures, both CMV infection and matching HLA type were indicated.

There are 12 residues in the CDR3. With 4 bases removed from V and 8 bases from J, the gap between germline ends came to 14 bases. Germline V gene lookup returns CDR1 DFQATT and CDR2 SNEGSKA (reference sequence). TCRdb used MiXCR to reprocess the reads, holding one entry per CDR3 protein. This table holds approximately 470,000 distinct CDR3 sequences, roughly 43% found once. The clonotype comes from a human donor in good health (CMV status not recorded). Some clones in this sample may be carry-over from other donors' samples. The input for sequencing was cultured PBMCs, taken from culture after CMV antigen stimulation. The chain combines TRBV20-1 with TRBJ2-5; D not certain. Here the CDR3 reads CSATVGSRTQYF. CDR3 nucleotides: TGCAGTGCTACTGTAGGAAGTCGAACCCAGTACTTC.